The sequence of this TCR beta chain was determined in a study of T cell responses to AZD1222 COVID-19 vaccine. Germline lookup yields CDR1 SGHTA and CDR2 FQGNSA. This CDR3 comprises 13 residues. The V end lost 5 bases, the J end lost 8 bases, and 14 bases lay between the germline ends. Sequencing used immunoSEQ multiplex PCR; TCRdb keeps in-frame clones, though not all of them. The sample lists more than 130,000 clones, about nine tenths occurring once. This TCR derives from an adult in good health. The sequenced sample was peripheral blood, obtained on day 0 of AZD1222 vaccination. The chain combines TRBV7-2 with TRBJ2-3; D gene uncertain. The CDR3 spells CASSITSRGTQYF. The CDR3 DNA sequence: TGTGCCAGCAGCATCACTTCTCGCGGTACGCAGTATTTT.